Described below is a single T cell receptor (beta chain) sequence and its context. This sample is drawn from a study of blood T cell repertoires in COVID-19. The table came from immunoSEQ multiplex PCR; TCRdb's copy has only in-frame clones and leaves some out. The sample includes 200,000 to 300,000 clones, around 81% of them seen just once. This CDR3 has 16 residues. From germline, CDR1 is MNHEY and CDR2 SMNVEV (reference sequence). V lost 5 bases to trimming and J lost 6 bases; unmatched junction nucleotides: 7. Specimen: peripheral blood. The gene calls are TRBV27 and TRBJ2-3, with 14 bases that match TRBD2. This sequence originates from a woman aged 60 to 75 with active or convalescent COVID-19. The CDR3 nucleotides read TGTGCCAGCAGTCCCATCCGACTAGCGGGAGGGGATACGCAGTATTTT. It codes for CASSPIRLAGGDTQYF.